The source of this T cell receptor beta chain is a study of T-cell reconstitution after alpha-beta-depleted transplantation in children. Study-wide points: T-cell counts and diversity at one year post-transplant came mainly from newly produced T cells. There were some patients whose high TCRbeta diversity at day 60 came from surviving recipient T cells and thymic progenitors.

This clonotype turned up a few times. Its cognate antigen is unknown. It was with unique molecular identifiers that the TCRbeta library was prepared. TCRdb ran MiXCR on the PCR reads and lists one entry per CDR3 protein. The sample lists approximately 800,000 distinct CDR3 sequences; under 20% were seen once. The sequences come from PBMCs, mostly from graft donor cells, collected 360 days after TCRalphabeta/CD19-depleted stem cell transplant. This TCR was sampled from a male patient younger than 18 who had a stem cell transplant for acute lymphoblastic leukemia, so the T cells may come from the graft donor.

CDR3 in amino acids: CASSLQGTGTYNEQFF. The DNA of the CDR3 is TGCGCCAGCAGCTTGCAGGGGACGGGTACCTACAATGAGCAGTTCTTC. This sequence joins TRBV5-1 and TRBJ2-1; a possible D gene is TRBD1 (6 bases). Germline V gene lookup returns CDR1 SGHRS and CDR2 YFSETQ. V lost 1 base to trimming and J lost 2 bases, with 13 bases between them. The CDR3 loop spans 16 amino acids.